This T cell receptor beta chain came from a study of cytomegalovirus exposure and HLA in healthy donors. Broader study findings: The productive fraction for most TCR beta V segments was about 90% or about 30% in an earlier analysis.

Note on this clone: The antigen is undetermined.

The PCR ran on 60 Vbeta and 13 Jbeta primers. Repertoires were generated with immunoSEQ multiplex PCR, while TCRdb's copy carries only in-frame clones and drops some. The sample includes 150,000 to 200,000 clones, about 80% of them seen just once. The CDR3 covers 13 residues. CDR1 MNHNS and CDR2 SASEGT come from the germline V gene. V gave up 11 bases and J gave up 1 base, with 14 bases separating them. This sequence joins TRBV6-1 and TRBJ1-1; D is perhaps TRBD1 (5 bases). Sequencing input: PBMCs. This TCR derives from a woman aged 50 to 60 in good health and CMV-seronegative. CDR3 DNA: TGTGCCGGACAACTAGCACCGAACACTGAAGCTTTCTTT. This codes for CAGQLAPNTEAFF.